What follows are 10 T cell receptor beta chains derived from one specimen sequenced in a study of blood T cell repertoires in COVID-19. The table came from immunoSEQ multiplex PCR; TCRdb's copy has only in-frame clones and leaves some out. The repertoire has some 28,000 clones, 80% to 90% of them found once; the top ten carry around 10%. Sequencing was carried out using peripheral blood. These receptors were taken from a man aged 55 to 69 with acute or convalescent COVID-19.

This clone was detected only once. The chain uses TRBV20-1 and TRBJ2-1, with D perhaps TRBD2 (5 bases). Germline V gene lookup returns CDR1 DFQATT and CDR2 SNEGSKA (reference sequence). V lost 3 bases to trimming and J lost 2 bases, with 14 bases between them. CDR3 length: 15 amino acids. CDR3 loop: CSASRTTGTYNEQFF. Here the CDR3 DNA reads TGCAGTGCTAGTAGAACGACCGGGACCTACAATGAGCAGTTCTTC.

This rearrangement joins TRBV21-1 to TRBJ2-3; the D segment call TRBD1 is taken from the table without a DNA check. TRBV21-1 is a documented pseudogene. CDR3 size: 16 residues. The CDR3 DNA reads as TGTGCCAGCAGCAATGTGCCAGACAGGTCTTCAGATACGCAGTATTTT. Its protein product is CASSNVPDRSSDTQYF.

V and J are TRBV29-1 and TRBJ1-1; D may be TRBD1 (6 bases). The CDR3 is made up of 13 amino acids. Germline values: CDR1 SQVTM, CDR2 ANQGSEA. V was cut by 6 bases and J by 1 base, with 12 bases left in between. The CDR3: CSVRTGTNTEAFF. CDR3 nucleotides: TGCAGCGTCCGAACAGGGACGAACACTGAAGCTTTCTTT. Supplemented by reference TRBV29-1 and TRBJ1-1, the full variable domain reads SAVISQKPSRDICQRGTSLTIQCQVDSQVTMMFWYRQQPGQSLTLIATANQGSEATYESGFVIDKFPISRPNLTFSTLTVSNMSPEDSSIYLCSVRTGTNTEAFFGQGTRLTVV.

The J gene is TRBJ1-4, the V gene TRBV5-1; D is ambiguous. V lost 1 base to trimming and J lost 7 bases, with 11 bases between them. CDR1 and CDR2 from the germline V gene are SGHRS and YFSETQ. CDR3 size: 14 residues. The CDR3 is CASSLTVLSEKLFF. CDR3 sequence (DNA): TGCGCCAGCAGCTTGACAGTACTTAGTGAAAAACTGTTTTTT. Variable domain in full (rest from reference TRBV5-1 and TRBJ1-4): KAGVTQTPRYLIKTRGQQVTLSCSPISGHRSVSWYQQTPGQGLQFLFEYFSETQRNKGNFPGRFSGRQFSNSRSEMNVSTLELGDSALYLCASSLTVLSEKLFFGSGTQLSVL.

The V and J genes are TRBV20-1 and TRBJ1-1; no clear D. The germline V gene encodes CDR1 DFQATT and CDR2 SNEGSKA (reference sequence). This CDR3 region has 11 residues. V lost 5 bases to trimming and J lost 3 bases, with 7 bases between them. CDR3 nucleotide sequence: TGCAGTGCTCTAGCGTACACTGAAGCTTTCTTT. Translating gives CSALAYTEAFF.

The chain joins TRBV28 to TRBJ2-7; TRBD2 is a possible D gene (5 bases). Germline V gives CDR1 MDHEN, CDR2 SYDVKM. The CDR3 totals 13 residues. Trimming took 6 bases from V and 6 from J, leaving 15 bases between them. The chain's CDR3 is CASSLTRGPEQYF. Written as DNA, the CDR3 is TGTGCCAGCAGCCTCACTAGAGGCCCCGAGCAGTACTTC.

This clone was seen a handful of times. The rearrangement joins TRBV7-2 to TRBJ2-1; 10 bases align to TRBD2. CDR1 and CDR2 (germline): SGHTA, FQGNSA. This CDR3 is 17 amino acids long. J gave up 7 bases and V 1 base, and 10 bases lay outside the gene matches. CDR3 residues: CASSLGRAGGLGNEQFF. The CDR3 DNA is TGTGCCAGCAGCTTAGGTAGAGCGGGAGGGTTGGGGAATGAGCAGTTCTTC.

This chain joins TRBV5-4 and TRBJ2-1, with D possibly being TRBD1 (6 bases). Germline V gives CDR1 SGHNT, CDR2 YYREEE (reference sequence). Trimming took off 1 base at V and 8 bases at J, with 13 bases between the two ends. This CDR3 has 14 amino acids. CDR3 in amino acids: CASSLIQGTDEQFF. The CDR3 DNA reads TGTGCCAGCAGCTTGATTCAGGGGACCGATGAGCAGTTCTTC.

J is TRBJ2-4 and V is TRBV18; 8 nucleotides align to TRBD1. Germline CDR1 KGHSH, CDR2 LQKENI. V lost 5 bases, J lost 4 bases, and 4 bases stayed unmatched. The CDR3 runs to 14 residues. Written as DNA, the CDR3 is TGTGCCAGCTCAACCGGGACAGGAAAAAACATTCAGTACTTC. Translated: CASSTGTGKNIQYF.

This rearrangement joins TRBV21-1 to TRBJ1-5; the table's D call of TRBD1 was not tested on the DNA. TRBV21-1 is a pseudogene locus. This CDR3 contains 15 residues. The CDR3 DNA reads TGTGCCAGCAGCAACGGGCAGGGGGCTTTTCAGCCCCAGCATTTT. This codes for CASSNGQGAFQPQHF.